These 6 T cell receptor beta chains were sequenced from one sample in a study of identical twins. In TCRdb, the 5' RACE reads were re-called with MiXCR into one record per CDR3 protein. The table records about 190,000 distinct CDR3 sequences, about 16% of them present only once. The same data also contributed to another study, on T cells expressing NK-cell markers.

Specimen: CD8+ T cells sorted from blood. The receptors originated from a woman under 30 in good health.

The chain uses TRBV12-3 or TRBV12-4 and TRBJ2-7; D gene uncertain. The CDR3 is 12 residues long. Trimming stripped 4 bases from V and 3 bases from J, with 7 bases between. Written as DNA, the CDR3 is TGTGCCAGCAGTTGGATCTACTACGAGCAGTACTTC. Translated, it gives CASSWIYYEQYF.

This clonotype was counted a few times. The rearrangement uses TRBV5-5 and TRBJ1-5; possibly TRBD1 for D (5 bases). The germline gives CDR1 SGHKS, CDR2 YYEKEE (reference sequence). The CDR3 is made up of 17 amino acids. Trimming removed 0 bases at V and 0 bases at J, with 13 bases between. CDR3 coding DNA: TGTGCCAGCAGCTTGGGGGTTTGGGGGGGTAGCAATCAGCCCCAGCATTTT. Protein product: CASSLGVWGGSNQPQHF.

This clonotype has a handful of counts. The chain employs TRBV6-2 or TRBV6-3 and TRBJ1-1, with D possibly TRBD1 on 5 matching bases. Germline V gene lookup returns CDR1 MNHEY and CDR2 SVGEGT. The CDR3 sequence is 16 residues long. Trimming removed 5 bases at V and 5 bases at J, with 21 bases between. The DNA for the CDR3 is TGTGCCAGCAGTCCCCCACCATGGGGGAAGATGACTGAAGCTTTCTTT. This encodes CASSPPPWGKMTEAFF.

The chain carries TRBV5-5 and TRBJ2-3; D not resolved. There are 17 residues in the CDR3. Per the germline V gene, CDR1 is SGHKS and CDR2 is YYEKEE (reference sequence). Deletions cut 7 bases from V and 0 bases from J, with 21 bases between. CDR3 sequence (DNA): TGTGCCAGCCTCCCTTGGATTTCGGCGAGCAGCACAGATACGCAGTATTTT. It encodes CASLPWISASSTDTQYF.

This clonotype appeared a few times. The chain recombines TRBV9 with TRBJ2-4; 10 nucleotides match TRBD1. This CDR3 is built from 18 residues. V shed 3 bases, J shed 8 bases, and the junction held 17 bases outside the gene matches. The germline gives CDR1 SGDLS, CDR2 YYNGEE. In DNA form, the CDR3 reads TGTGCCAGCAGCGCTTCCGACCTGGGGACAGGGGTAAGCGACATTCAGTACTTC. Its translation: CASSASDLGTGVSDIQYF.

This clonotype turned up a few times. The chain combines TRBV2 with TRBJ2-3; 9 nucleotides line up with TRBD2. The V gene's germline CDR1 is SNHLY and CDR2 FYNNEI. The V segment lost 5 bases and the J segment 0 bases; nucleotides outside the gene matches: 9. This CDR3 has 17 residues. The CDR3 DNA is TGTGCCAGCAGTCACAGTAGCGGGGGCTCTAGCACAGATACGCAGTATTTT. Protein sequence: CASSHSSGGSSTDTQYF.